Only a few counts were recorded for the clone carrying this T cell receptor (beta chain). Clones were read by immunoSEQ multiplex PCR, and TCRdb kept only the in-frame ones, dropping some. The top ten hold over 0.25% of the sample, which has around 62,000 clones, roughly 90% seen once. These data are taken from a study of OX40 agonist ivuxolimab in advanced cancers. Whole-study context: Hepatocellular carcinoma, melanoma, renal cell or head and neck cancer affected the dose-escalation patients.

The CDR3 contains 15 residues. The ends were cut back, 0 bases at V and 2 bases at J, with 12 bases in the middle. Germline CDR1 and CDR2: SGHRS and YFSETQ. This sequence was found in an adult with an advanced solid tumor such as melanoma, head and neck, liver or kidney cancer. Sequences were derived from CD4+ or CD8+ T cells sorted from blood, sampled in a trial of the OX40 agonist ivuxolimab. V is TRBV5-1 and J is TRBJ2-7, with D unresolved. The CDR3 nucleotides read TGCGCCAGCAGCTTGGCGGCCCCCTCGACCTACGAGCAGTACTTC. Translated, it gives CASSLAAPSTYEQYF.